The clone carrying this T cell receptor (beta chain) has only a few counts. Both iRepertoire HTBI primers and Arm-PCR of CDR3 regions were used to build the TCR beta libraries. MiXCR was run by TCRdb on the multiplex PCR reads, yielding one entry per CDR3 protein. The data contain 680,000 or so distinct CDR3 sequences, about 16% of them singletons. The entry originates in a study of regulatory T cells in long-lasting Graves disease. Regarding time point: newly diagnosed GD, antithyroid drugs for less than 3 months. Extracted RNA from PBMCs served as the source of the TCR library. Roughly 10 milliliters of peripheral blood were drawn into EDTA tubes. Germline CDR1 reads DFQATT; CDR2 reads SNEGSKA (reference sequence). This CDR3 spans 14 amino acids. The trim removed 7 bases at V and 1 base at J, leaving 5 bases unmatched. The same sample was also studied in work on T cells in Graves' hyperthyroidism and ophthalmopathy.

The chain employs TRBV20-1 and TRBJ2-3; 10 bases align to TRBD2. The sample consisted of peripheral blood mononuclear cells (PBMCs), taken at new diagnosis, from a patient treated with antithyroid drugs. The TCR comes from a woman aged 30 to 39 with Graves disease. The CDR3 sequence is CSVQREGGTDTQYF. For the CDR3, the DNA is TGCAGTGTCCAGCGGGAGGGCGGCACAGATACGCAGTATTTT.